Listed below are T cell receptor beta chains from one sample, sequenced in a study of shared clonotypes between healthy human individuals. Only in-frame clones appear in the TCRdb table, and some are missing; sequencing was by immunoSEQ multiplex PCR. The sample includes 2 million to 3 million clones, approximately 93% of them seen just once. Sequenced material: naive CD4+ T cells from PBMCs. These receptors were taken from a young man in good health. Some clones in this sample may be carry-over from other donors' samples. Each CDR3 is given with its conserved first and last residue. The D gene is left open where the match is weak. Size values are once, few and many counts, or a class for expanded clones, and some rows have none.

j_gene: TRBJ2-1; v_gene: TRBV6-5; d_gene: TRBD1; abundance: .; CDR3nt: TGTGCCAGCAGACCCCTGACAGGGTCCTACAATGAGCAGTTCTTC; CDR3aa: CASRPLTGSYNEQFF
j_gene: TRBJ2-7; v_gene: TRBV28; d_gene: TRBD1; abundance: .; CDR3nt: TGTGCCAGCAGTTTATGGACAGGGGGTACCGACGAGCAGTACTTC; CDR3aa: CASSLWTGGTDEQYF
j_gene: TRBJ2-7; v_gene: TRBV5-4; d_gene: TRBD1; abundance: once; CDR3nt: TGTGCCAGGTTCTGTGACAGGGAACCCCCTCCCTCCTACGAGCAGTACTTC; CDR3aa: CARFCDREPPPSYEQYF
j_gene: TRBJ2-1; v_gene: TRBV5-1; d_gene: TRBD2; abundance: .; CDR3nt: TGCGCCAGCAGCGGGGGGGTAAACAATGAGCAGTTCTTC; CDR3aa: CASSGGVNNEQFF
j_gene: TRBJ1-2; v_gene: TRBV2; d_gene: TRBD1; abundance: .; CDR3nt: TGTGCCAGCAGCAACAGGGGGGGATTTGATGGCTACACCTTC; CDR3aa: CASSNRGGFDGYTF
j_gene: TRBJ2-2; v_gene: TRBV30; d_gene: TRBD1; abundance: .; CDR3nt: TGTGCCTGGGGGACAGGGATTACCGGGGAGCTGTTTTTT; CDR3aa: CAWGTGITGELFF
j_gene: TRBJ2-1; v_gene: TRBV29-1; d_gene: .; abundance: .; CDR3nt: TGCAGCGTCCAACCCCGGGGAGATGAGCAGTTCTTC; CDR3aa: CSVQPRGDEQFF
j_gene: TRBJ2-5; v_gene: TRBV7-9; d_gene: TRBD1; abundance: .; CDR3nt: TGTGCCAGCAGCTTGGGAGAGGGACAGGAGACCCAGTACTTC; CDR3aa: CASSLGEGQETQYF
j_gene: TRBJ1-4; v_gene: TRBV29-1; d_gene: TRBD1; abundance: once; CDR3nt: TGCAGCGTTGCCCCTTTAGAGGGGGCGGCTAATGAAAAACTGTTTTTT; CDR3aa: CSVAPLEGAANEKLFF
j_gene: TRBJ2-1; v_gene: TRBV19; d_gene: .; abundance: .; CDR3nt: TGTGCCAGTATCCCGGAGGGCTCCTACAATGAGCAGTTCTTC; CDR3aa: CASIPEGSYNEQFF
j_gene: TRBJ1-1; v_gene: TRBV18; d_gene: TRBD1; abundance: .; CDR3nt: TGTGCCAGCTCACCAAACAGGGGTCGATTTGGCACTGAAGCTTTCTTT; CDR3aa: CASSPNRGRFGTEAFF
j_gene: TRBJ2-1; v_gene: TRBV18; d_gene: .; abundance: .; CDR3nt: TGTGCCAGCTCACCCTCCCTAGCGAGAGGCTACAATGAGCAGTTCTTC; CDR3aa: CASSPSLARGYNEQFF
j_gene: TRBJ2-2; v_gene: TRBV5-4; d_gene: .; abundance: .; CDR3nt: TGTGCCAGCAGCCCCCGGCCCCCCCCCGGGGAGCTGTTTTTT; CDR3aa: CASSPRPPPGELFF
j_gene: TRBJ1-1; v_gene: TRBV5-1; d_gene: .; abundance: few; CDR3nt: TGCGCCAGCAAACGCCGGGAGAACACTGAAGCTTTCTTT; CDR3aa: CASKRRENTEAFF
j_gene: TRBJ1-1; v_gene: TRBV2; d_gene: .; abundance: .; CDR3nt: TGTGCCAGCAGCCTAAGGGAAGCTTTCTTT; CDR3aa: CASSLREAFF
j_gene: TRBJ1-3; v_gene: TRBV7-9; d_gene: .; abundance: .; CDR3nt: TGTGCCAGCAGCTCGGACTTCCTCTCTGGAAACACCATATATTTT; CDR3aa: CASSSDFLSGNTIYF
j_gene: TRBJ1-5; v_gene: TRBV6-5; d_gene: .; abundance: .; CDR3nt: TGTGCCAGCAGTTCAATCCAGGGTGTGGATCAGCCCCAGCATTTT; CDR3aa: CASSSIQGVDQPQHF
j_gene: TRBJ2-2; v_gene: TRBV2; d_gene: .; abundance: .; CDR3nt: TGTGCCAGCAGCGGGACTCTCAACACCGGGGAGCTGTTTTTT; CDR3aa: CASSGTLNTGELFF
j_gene: TRBJ2-7; v_gene: TRBV28; d_gene: .; abundance: .; CDR3nt: TGTGCCAGCAGTTTTCGGGGCCTTAGCTCCTACGAGCAGTACTTC; CDR3aa: CASSFRGLSSYEQYF
j_gene: TRBJ1-5; v_gene: TRBV5-1; d_gene: .; abundance: .; CDR3nt: TGCGCCAGCAGTGAGTCTTCGGGCAATCAGCCCCAGCATTTT; CDR3aa: CASSESSGNQPQHF
j_gene: TRBJ1-2; v_gene: TRBV2; d_gene: .; abundance: .; CDR3nt: TGTGCCAGCAGCTCTTCCCCGTATGGCTACACCTTC; CDR3aa: CASSSSPYGYTF
j_gene: TRBJ1-3; v_gene: TRBV14; d_gene: .; abundance: .; CDR3nt: TGTGCCAGCAGCCAAGATTACGGAAACACCATATATTTT; CDR3aa: CASSQDYGNTIYF
j_gene: TRBJ2-3; v_gene: TRBV7-6; d_gene: TRBD2; abundance: .; CDR3nt: TGTGCCAGCAGCCATAGAAGGACTAGCGGGAGCACAGATACGCAGTATTTT; CDR3aa: CASSHRRTSGSTDTQYF
j_gene: TRBJ2-7; v_gene: TRBV6-1; d_gene: .; abundance: .; CDR3nt: TGTGCCAGCGGGCACTACGAGCAGTACTTC; CDR3aa: CASGHYEQYF
j_gene: TRBJ1-3; v_gene: TRBV19; d_gene: .; abundance: once; CDR3nt: TGTGCCAGTAGTACTGGCTCTGGAAACACCATATATTTT; CDR3aa: CASSTGSGNTIYF
j_gene: TRBJ2-7; v_gene: TRBV27; d_gene: .; abundance: .; CDR3nt: TGTGCCAGCAGTCGAAGACGGGCCCTCTACGAGCAGTACTTC; CDR3aa: CASSRRRALYEQYF
j_gene: TRBJ2-7; v_gene: TRBV29-1; d_gene: TRBD1; abundance: .; CDR3nt: TGCAGCGTTGTCCGGGACAGGGGCGGCTACGAGCAGTACTTC; CDR3aa: CSVVRDRGGYEQYF
j_gene: TRBJ1-2; v_gene: TRBV6-5; d_gene: TRBD1; abundance: once; CDR3nt: TGTGCCAGCAGTTACTCTTACCAGGGGGCTTATGGCTACACCTTC; CDR3aa: CASSYSYQGAYGYTF
j_gene: TRBJ2-3; v_gene: TRBV5-1; d_gene: TRBD2; abundance: .; CDR3nt: TGCGCCAGCAGCACCTTAGCGGGGAGCACAGATACGCAGTATTTT; CDR3aa: CASSTLAGSTDTQYF
j_gene: TRBJ2-2; v_gene: TRBV6-1; d_gene: .; abundance: .; CDR3nt: TGTGCCAGCACCCTGGACAGATCCACCGGGGAGCTGTTTTTT; CDR3aa: CASTLDRSTGELFF
j_gene: TRBJ2-3; v_gene: TRBV9; d_gene: .; abundance: .; CDR3nt: TGTGCCAGCAGCGTGTTGGCAGATACGCAGTATTTT; CDR3aa: CASSVLADTQYF
j_gene: TRBJ2-5; v_gene: TRBV6-5; d_gene: .; abundance: once; CDR3nt: TGTGCCAGCAGTTCGTACCAGCGAGAGACCCAGTACTTC; CDR3aa: CASSSYQRETQYF
j_gene: TRBJ1-2; v_gene: TRBV7-2; d_gene: TRBD1; abundance: .; CDR3nt: TGTGCCAGCAGCTTATTTGTCCCCAGAGCAGGGGGCGAGAGTGGCTACACCTTC; CDR3aa: CASSLFVPRAGGESGYTF
j_gene: TRBJ2-1; v_gene: TRBV19; d_gene: TRBD2; abundance: .; CDR3nt: TGTGCCAGTATCCGCACTAGCGCGTCCAATGAGCAGTTCTTC; CDR3aa: CASIRTSASNEQFF
j_gene: TRBJ1-2; v_gene: TRBV5-8; d_gene: .; abundance: .; CDR3nt: TGTGCCAGTGTACTTCGGTCCTTTGATGGCTACACCTTC; CDR3aa: CASVLRSFDGYTF
j_gene: TRBJ1-1; v_gene: TRBV20-1; d_gene: .; abundance: .; CDR3nt: TGCAGTACCGCCCAGAACACTGAAGCTTTCTTT; CDR3aa: CSTAQNTEAFF
j_gene: TRBJ2-3; v_gene: TRBV19; d_gene: .; abundance: .; CDR3nt: TGTGCCAGTAGTATTGGGGGCTTGGCAGATACGCAGTATTTT; CDR3aa: CASSIGGLADTQYF
j_gene: TRBJ1-1; v_gene: TRBV6-1; d_gene: .; abundance: .; CDR3nt: TGTGCCAGCACCCTCCCGGCAAGGACCACTGAAGCTTTCTTT; CDR3aa: CASTLPARTTEAFF